The source of this T cell receptor beta chain is a study of CD8+CD57+ T cells in acquired aplastic anemia. Study-level information: Sorted CD4+ and CD8+ cells yielded roughly 3.2 ug of DNA on average.

The template used for profiling TCR beta VDJ and CDR3 was genomic DNA. From the reads, TCRdb called clonotypes with MiXCR, one entry per CDR3 protein. The data show about 190,000 distinct CDR3 sequences, 50% to 55% seen once. This clonotype was seen many times. The specimen sequenced was sorted CD4+, CD8+, or CD8+CD57+ T cells (not recorded which) from PBMCs. This clonotype was sampled from a human donor in good health, serving as a control.

CDR3 region: CASSQTGKASQPQHF. The CDR3 DNA sequence: TGTGCCAGCAGCCAAACAGGGAAGGCGAGTCAGCCCCAGCATTTT. V usage is TRBV3-1 and J usage is TRBJ1-5; maybe TRBD1 (6 bases). CDR3 length: 15 amino acids. Trimming removed 2 bases from V and 6 bases from J, with 14 bases in between. Germline V gives CDR1 LGHDT, CDR2 YNNKEL (reference sequence).